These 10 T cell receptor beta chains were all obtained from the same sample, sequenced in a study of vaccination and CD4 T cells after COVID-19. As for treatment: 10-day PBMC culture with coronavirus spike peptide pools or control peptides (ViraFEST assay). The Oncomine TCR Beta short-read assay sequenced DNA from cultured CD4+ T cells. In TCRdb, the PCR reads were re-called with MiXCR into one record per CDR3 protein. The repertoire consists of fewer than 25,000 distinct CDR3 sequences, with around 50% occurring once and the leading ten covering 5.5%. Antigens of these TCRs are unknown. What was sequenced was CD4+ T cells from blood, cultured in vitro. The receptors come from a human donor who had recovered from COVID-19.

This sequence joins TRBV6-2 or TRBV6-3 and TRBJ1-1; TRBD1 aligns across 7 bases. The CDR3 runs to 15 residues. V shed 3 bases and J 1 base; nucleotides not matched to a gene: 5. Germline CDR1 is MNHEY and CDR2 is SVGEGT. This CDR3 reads CASSYRSGGNTEAFF. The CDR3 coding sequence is TGTGCCAGCAGTTATAGGTCAGGGGGGAACACTGAAGCTTTCTTT.

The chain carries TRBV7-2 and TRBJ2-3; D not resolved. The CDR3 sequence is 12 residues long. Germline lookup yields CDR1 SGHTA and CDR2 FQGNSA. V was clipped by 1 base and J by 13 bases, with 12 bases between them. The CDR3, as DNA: TGTGCCAGCAGCTTAGTCGGCCCTGTCGAGTATTTT. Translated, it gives CASSLVGPVEYF.

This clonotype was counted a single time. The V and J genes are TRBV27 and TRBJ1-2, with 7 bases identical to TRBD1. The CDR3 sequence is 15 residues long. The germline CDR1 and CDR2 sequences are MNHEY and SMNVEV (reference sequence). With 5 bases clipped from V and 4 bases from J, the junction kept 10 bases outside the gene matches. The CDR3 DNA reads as TGTGCCAGCAGTCGTAATGGCCAGGGGGGCTATGGCTACACCTTC. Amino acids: CASSRNGQGGYGYTF.

Written as DNA, the CDR3 is TGTGCCAGCAGACTAGCGGCAGAGTACGAGCAGTACTTC. Its protein product is CASRLAAEYEQYF. The V and J genes are TRBV2 and TRBJ2-7; 8 bases fit TRBD2. V shed 6 bases, J shed 4 bases, and the junction held 5 bases outside the gene matches. CDR3 length: 13 residues. Germline-derived CDR1 and CDR2 are SNHLY and FYNNEI.

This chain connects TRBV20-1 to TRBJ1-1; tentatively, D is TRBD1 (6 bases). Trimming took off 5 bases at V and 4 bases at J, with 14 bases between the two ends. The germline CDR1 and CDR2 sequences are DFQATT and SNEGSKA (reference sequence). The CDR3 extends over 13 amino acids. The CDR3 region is CSAPHRVGTEAFF. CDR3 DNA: TGCAGTGCTCCCCACAGGGTCGGCACTGAAGCTTTCTTT.

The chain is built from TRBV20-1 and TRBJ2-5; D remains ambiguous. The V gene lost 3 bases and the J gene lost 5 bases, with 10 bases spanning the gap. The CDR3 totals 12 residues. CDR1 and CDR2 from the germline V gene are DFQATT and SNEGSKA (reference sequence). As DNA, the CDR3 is TGCAGTGCTAGTGGTACGTCGGAGACCCAGTACTTC. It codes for CSASGTSETQYF.

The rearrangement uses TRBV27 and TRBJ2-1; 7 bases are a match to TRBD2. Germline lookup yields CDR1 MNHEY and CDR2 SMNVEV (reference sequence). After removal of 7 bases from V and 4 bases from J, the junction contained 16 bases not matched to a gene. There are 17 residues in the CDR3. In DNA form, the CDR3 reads TGTGCCAGCATTAGTCGGCCTAGCGGAACCCATTACAATGAGCAGTTCTTC. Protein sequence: CASISRPSGTHYNEQFF.

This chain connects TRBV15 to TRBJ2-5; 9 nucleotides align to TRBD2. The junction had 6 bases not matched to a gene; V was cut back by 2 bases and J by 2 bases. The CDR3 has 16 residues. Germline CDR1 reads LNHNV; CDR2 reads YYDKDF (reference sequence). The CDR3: CATSRSLAGKQETQYF. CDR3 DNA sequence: TGTGCCACCAGCAGAAGCCTAGCGGGGAAACAAGAGACCCAGTACTTC.

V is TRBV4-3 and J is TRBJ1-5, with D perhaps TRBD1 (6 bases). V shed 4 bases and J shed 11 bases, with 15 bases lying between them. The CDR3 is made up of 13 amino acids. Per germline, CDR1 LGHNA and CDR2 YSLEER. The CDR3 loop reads CASSPEEGGAQHF. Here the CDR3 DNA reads TGCGCCAGCAGCCCGGAGGAAGGGGGGGCCCAGCATTTT.

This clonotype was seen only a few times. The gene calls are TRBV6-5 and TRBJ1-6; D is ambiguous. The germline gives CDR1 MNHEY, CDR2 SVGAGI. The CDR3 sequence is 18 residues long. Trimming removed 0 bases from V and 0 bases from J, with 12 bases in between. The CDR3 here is CASSYSSGGSSYNSPLHF. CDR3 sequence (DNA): TGTGCCAGCAGTTACTCGAGTGGCGGAAGCTCCTATAATTCACCCCTCCACTTT.